These 20 T cell receptor beta chains share one sample of origin, sequenced in a study of T cell responses to AZD1222 COVID-19 vaccine. This table comes from immunoSEQ multiplex PCR, and its TCRdb copy is limited to in-frame clones, with some not included. The sample records some 130,000 clones, around 90% being singletons. Sequencing used peripheral blood, obtained 28 days after the second AZD1222 dose. The source of these receptors is an adult who received the AZD1222 COVID-19 vaccine.

The gene calls are TRBV7-2 and TRBJ2-7, with D possibly being TRBD1 (6 bases). The CDR3 length is 14 residues. The V gene's germline CDR1 is SGHTA and CDR2 FQGNSA. V gave up 2 bases and J gave up 2 bases, with 10 bases separating them. Here the CDR3 DNA reads TGTGCCAGCAGCTTACCGGACAGCCCCTACGAGCAGTACTTC. Translated, it gives CASSLPDSPYEQYF. The variable domain in full, completed from reference TRBV7-2 and TRBJ2-7, reads GAGVSQSPSNKVTEKGKDVELRCDPISGHTALYWYRQSLGQGLEFLIYFQGNSAPDKSGLPSDRFSAERTGGSVSTLTIQRTQQEDSAVYLCASSLPDSPYEQYFGPGTRLTVT.

The chain uses TRBV18 and TRBJ2-1; 9 bases are a match to TRBD1. Unmatched junction bases numbered 7, after V lost 4 bases and J lost 15 bases. The CDR3 consists of 12 residues. Germline V lookup: CDR1 KGHSH, CDR2 LQKENI. CDR3 in amino acids: CASSQPGQGPFF. CDR3 nucleotide sequence: TGTGCCAGCTCACAACCGGGACAGGGCCCGTTCTTC.

The V call is TRBV28, the J call TRBJ2-7, with 8 bases that match TRBD2. The germline V gene has CDR1 MDHEN and CDR2 SYDVKM. The junction had 8 bases not matched to a gene; V was cut back by 6 bases and J by 4 bases. The CDR3 totals 14 residues. The CDR3 spells CASSQAAGGYEQYF. The CDR3 nucleotides are TGTGCCAGCAGCCAGGCGGCGGGGGGTTACGAGCAGTACTTC.

V gene TRBV21-1 combines with J gene TRBJ2-7; the table's TRBD2 call for D was not verified on the DNA. TRBV21-1 is noted as a pseudogene. There are 17 residues in the CDR3. DNA for the CDR3: TGTGCCAGCAGCAAAGGAGCCGGCGGAGGTATGTCTTACGAGCAGTACTTC. Residues: CASSKGAGGGMSYEQYF.

The gene calls are TRBV29-1 and TRBJ2-1; 11 bases are a match to TRBD1. From germline, CDR1 is SQVTM and CDR2 ANQGSEA. The CDR3 loop spans 14 amino acids. J gave up 12 bases and V 6 bases, and 13 bases lay outside the gene matches. The CDR3 DNA follows: TGCAGCGTCTCCGGGACAGGGGGGACCGAAGGGCAGTTCTTC. It specifies CSVSGTGGTEGQFF.

The chain joins TRBV7-2 to TRBJ2-1, with a tentative D call TRBD1 (5 bases). CDR1 is SGHTA, CDR2 FQGNSA, per germline. The V gene lost 4 bases and the J gene lost 1 base, with 8 bases spanning the gap. This CDR3 is built from 14 residues. CDR3 bases: TGTGCCAGCAGCTCGAGACAGTCCTACAATGAGCAGTTCTTC. The encoded protein is CASSSRQSYNEQFF.

This rearrangement joins TRBV7-3 to TRBJ2-2; 8 bases map to TRBD1. The ends lost 1 base at V and 7 bases at J; junction bases unmatched: 8. The CDR3 runs 16 residues. In germline, CDR1 is SGHTA, CDR2 FQGTGA. The CDR3, as DNA: TGTGCCAGCAGCTTAAATGTCCAGGGGGCGTTCGGGGAGCTGTTTTTT. This translates into CASSLNVQGAFGELFF.

The chain carries TRBV30 and TRBJ1-1, with TRBD1 identical over 8 bases. This CDR3 has 13 amino acids. Looked up from germline, CDR1 is GTSNPN and CDR2 is SVGIG (reference sequence). Trimming at V came to 3 bases and at J to 4 bases, leaving 4 bases not matched to a gene. CDR3 nucleotide sequence: TGTGCCTGGAGGACGCAGGGGGCCACTGAAGCTTTCTTT. Translating it yields CAWRTQGATEAFF.

The V and J genes are TRBV5-1 and TRBJ2-7; D unresolved. The CDR3 length is 13 residues. The germline CDR1 and CDR2 sequences are SGHRS and YFSETQ. V was pared by 3 bases and J by 0 bases, with 7 bases between. The CDR3 DNA sequence: TGCGCCAGCAGCTGGAGTCCCTCCTACGAGCAGTACTTC. Its translation is CASSWSPSYEQYF.

This chain joins TRBV5-5 and TRBJ1-2; the D gene is possibly TRBD1 (6 bases). Germline CDR1 reads SGHKS; CDR2 reads YYEKEE (reference sequence). Trimming stripped 3 bases from V and 8 bases from J, with 11 bases between. The CDR3 runs 12 residues. The CDR3 protein is CASSSGARGYTF. The DNA of the CDR3 is TGTGCCAGCAGCTCAGGGGCCAGGGGCTACACCTTC. The full variable domain, rest sourced from reference TRBV5-5 and TRBJ1-2, is DAGVTQSPTHLIKTRGQQVTLRCSPISGHKSVSWYQQVLGQGPQFIFQYYEKEERGRGNFPDRFSARQFPNYSSELNVNALLLGDSALYLCASSSGARGYTFGSGTRLTVV.

The chain links TRBV7-8 to TRBJ2-6; D unclear. Trimming took off 3 bases at V and 0 bases at J, with 6 bases between the two ends. The CDR3 sequence is 15 residues long. CDR1 is SGHVS, CDR2 FQNEAQ, per germline. CDR3 residues: CASSLGNSGANVLTF. The DNA of the CDR3 is TGTGCCAGCAGCTTGGGGAACTCTGGGGCCAACGTCCTGACTTTC.

V gene TRBV7-8 combines with J gene TRBJ2-7; maybe TRBD2 (6 bases). CDR3 length: 17 residues. Trimming cost V 0 bases and J 4 bases, with 19 bases left between them. The germline gives CDR1 SGHVS, CDR2 FQNEAQ. The chain's CDR3 is CASSLAGGNSAFYEQYF. DNA of the CDR3: TGTGCCAGCAGCTTAGCCGGAGGGAACTCCGCCTTTTACGAGCAGTACTTC.

This clone has a single count. The chain has TRBV7-2 and TRBJ1-5, with a tentative D call TRBD1 (6 bases). CDR3 length equals 14 residues. V was pared by 5 bases and J by 6 bases, with 14 bases between. Per the germline V gene, CDR1 is SGHTA and CDR2 is FQGNSA. The CDR3 reads CASSPTGWGQPQHF. For the CDR3, the DNA is TGTGCCAGCAGCCCGACAGGTTGGGGTCAGCCCCAGCATTTT.

V is TRBV6-1 and J is TRBJ1-3; 7 bases are shared with TRBD1. This CDR3 spans 12 amino acids. V lost 4 bases and J lost 8; bases outside the gene matches: 2. Germline values: CDR1 MNHNS, CDR2 SASEGT. The CDR3 loop reads CASSGQGDTIYF. The CDR3, as DNA: TGTGCCAGCAGTGGACAGGGTGACACCATATATTTT.

The chain employs TRBV10-3 and TRBJ2-7; 11 bases are shared with TRBD1. The CDR3 totals 15 residues. Germline CDR1 is ENHRY and CDR2 is SYGVKD. J lost 4 bases, V lost 4 bases, and 6 bases had no gene match. The CDR3 DNA sequence: TGTGCCATCAGTGCCCCGGGACAGGGGGTATACGAGCAGTACTTC. Translating it yields CAISAPGQGVYEQYF.

The chain joins TRBV3-1 (or the pseudogene TRBV3-2) to TRBJ1-1; maybe TRBD1 (5 bases). From germline, CDR1 is LGHDT and CDR2 YNNKEL (reference sequence). Trimming stripped 4 bases from V and 8 bases from J, with 14 bases between. The CDR3 consists of 13 residues. The DNA of the CDR3 is TGTGCCAGCAGCCGACAAGGGACCCGGGAAGCTTTCTTT. Translated, it gives CASSRQGTREAFF.

This chain uses TRBV5-5 with TRBJ1-2; no firm D call. Germline lookup yields CDR1 SGHKS and CDR2 YYEKEE (reference sequence). The V end lost 1 base, the J end lost 8 bases, and 18 bases lay between the germline ends. The CDR3 length is 15 residues. The CDR3 DNA sequence: TGTGCCAGCAGCTTGTTATTGGGGAACGTTATAGGCTACACCTTC. As protein: CASSLLLGNVIGYTF.

The chain couples TRBV18 to TRBJ1-6; TRBD1 is a possible D gene (6 bases). The CDR3 contains 14 residues. CDR1 KGHSH and CDR2 LQKENI come from the germline V gene. Trimming cost V 2 bases and J 8 bases, with 10 bases left between them. In nucleotides, the CDR3 is TGTGCCAGCTCACCAACAGGGCCGGATTCACCCCTCCACTTT. Encoded protein: CASSPTGPDSPLHF.

The chain is built from TRBV2 and TRBJ1-4; 11 positions match TRBD1. The CDR3 runs 15 residues. With 5 bases clipped from V and 7 bases from J, the junction kept 6 bases outside the gene matches. Germline assignment: CDR1 SNHLY and CDR2 FYNNEI. The CDR3 here is CASSYGQGAFEKLFF. CDR3 bases: TGTGCCAGCAGTTACGGACAGGGGGCGTTTGAAAAACTGTTTTTT.

The DNA for the CDR3 is TGTGCCAGCAGCCAACAGGGGACTGGAAACACCATATATTTT. This gives the protein CASSQQGTGNTIYF. The gene calls are TRBV7-2 and TRBJ1-3, with 7 bases matching TRBD1. The CDR3 sequence is 14 residues long. V dropped 5 bases and J dropped 2; count of bases not matched to a gene: 3. Germline loops: CDR1 SGHTA, CDR2 FQGNSA.